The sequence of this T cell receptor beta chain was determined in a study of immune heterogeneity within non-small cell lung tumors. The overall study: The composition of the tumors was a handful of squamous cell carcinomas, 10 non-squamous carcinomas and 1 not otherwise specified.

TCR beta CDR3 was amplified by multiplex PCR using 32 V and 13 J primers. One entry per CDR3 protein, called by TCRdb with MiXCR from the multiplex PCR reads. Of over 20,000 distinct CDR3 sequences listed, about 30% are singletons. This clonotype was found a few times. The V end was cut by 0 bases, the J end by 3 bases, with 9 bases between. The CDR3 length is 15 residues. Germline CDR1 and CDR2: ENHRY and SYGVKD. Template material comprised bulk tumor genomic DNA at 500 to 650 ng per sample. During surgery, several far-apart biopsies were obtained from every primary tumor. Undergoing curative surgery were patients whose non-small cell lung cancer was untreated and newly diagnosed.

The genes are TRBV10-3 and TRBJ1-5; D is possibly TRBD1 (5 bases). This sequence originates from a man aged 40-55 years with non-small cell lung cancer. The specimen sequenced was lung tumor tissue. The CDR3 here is CAISESPGNNQPQHF. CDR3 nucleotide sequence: TGTGCCATCAGTGAGTCCCCAGGGAACAATCAGCCCCAGCATTTT.